Listed below are T cell receptor beta chains from one sample, sequenced in a study of CD8+ T cells in alopecia areata. The table came from immunoSEQ multiplex PCR; TCRdb's copy has only in-frame clones and leaves some out. The data contain tens of thousands of clones, 55% to 75% of them singletons. Material: CD8+ T cells sorted from blood, obtained at week 4, from a patient treated with tofacitinib. The receptors were sampled from a human donor with alopecia areata. CDR3s include the opening cysteine and the closing phenylalanine or tryptophan. The order of the fields is clone size, V gene, J gene, D gene, CDR3 protein, CDR3 DNA. A D gene is named only where the DNA matches it firmly. Some rows mark clone size as missing; the rest say once, few, many or name a class of expanded clone.

clone_size: NA
v_call: TRBV29-1
j_call: TRBJ2-7
d_call: TRBD2
cdr3_aa: CSVGGTSSGESDEQYF
cdr3_nt: TGCAGCGTTGGGGGGACGTCTAGCGGGGAAAGCGACGAGCAGTACTTC

clone_size: NA
v_call: TRBV4-1
j_call: TRBJ2-3
d_call: TRBD2
cdr3_aa: CASSPGGATDTQYF
cdr3_nt: TGCGCCAGCAGCCCCGGGGGGGCCACAGATACGCAGTATTTT

clone_size: NA
v_call: TRBV30
j_call: TRBJ2-3
d_call: TRBD2
cdr3_aa: CAWKSPPTSGITDTQYF
cdr3_nt: TGTGCCTGGAAGAGTCCCCCTACTAGCGGGATCACAGATACGCAGTATTTT

clone_size: NA
v_call: TRBV5-1
j_call: TRBJ1-1
d_call: NA
cdr3_aa: CASSTTGNMNTEAFF
cdr3_nt: TGCGCCAGCAGCACTACCGGGAACATGAACACTGAAGCTTTCTTT

clone_size: few
v_call: TRBV4-1
j_call: TRBJ2-7
d_call: NA
cdr3_aa: CASSPGYMEEQYF
cdr3_nt: TGCGCCAGCAGCCCAGGCTACATGGAGGAGCAGTACTTC

clone_size: NA
v_call: TRBV2
j_call: TRBJ1-1
d_call: TRBD1
cdr3_aa: CASSETGRQGIEAFF
cdr3_nt: TGTGCCAGCAGCGAGACAGGGCGGCAGGGCATTGAAGCTTTCTTT

clone_size: medium-sized
v_call: TRBV27
j_call: TRBJ1-2
d_call: NA
cdr3_aa: CASSPKNDRTGGYTF
cdr3_nt: TGTGCCAGCAGTCCTAAAAACGACAGGACCGGTGGCTACACCTTC

clone_size: NA
v_call: TRBV27
j_call: TRBJ2-2
d_call: TRBD2
cdr3_aa: CASGTSEYTGELFF
cdr3_nt: TGTGCCAGCGGGACTAGCGAGTACACCGGGGAGCTGTTTTTT

clone_size: NA
v_call: TRBV14
j_call: TRBJ2-6
d_call: NA
cdr3_aa: CASSHPRGGSGANVLTF
cdr3_nt: TGTGCCAGCAGCCATCCGAGAGGGGGATCTGGGGCCAACGTCCTGACTTTC

clone_size: NA
v_call: TRBV27
j_call: TRBJ1-1
d_call: NA
cdr3_aa: CASSISGNTEAFF
cdr3_nt: TGTGCCAGCAGCATATCAGGGAACACTGAAGCTTTCTTT

clone_size: NA
v_call: TRBV19
j_call: TRBJ1-1
d_call: NA
cdr3_aa: CASRLRKTGWDTEAFF
cdr3_nt: TGTGCCAGTCGGTTACGTAAGACAGGATGGGACACTGAAGCTTTCTTT

clone_size: NA
v_call: TRBV29-1
j_call: TRBJ2-3
d_call: TRBD1
cdr3_aa: CSVGDRDSTDTQYF
cdr3_nt: TGCAGCGTAGGGGACAGGGATAGCACAGATACGCAGTATTTT

clone_size: NA
v_call: TRBV15
j_call: TRBJ2-4
d_call: TRBD1
cdr3_aa: CATEGQGVAKNIQYF
cdr3_nt: TGTGCCACCGAGGGACAGGGGGTGGCCAAAAACATTCAGTACTTC

clone_size: NA
v_call: TRBV12-5
j_call: TRBJ2-5
d_call: NA
cdr3_aa: CASGLAGYQETQYF
cdr3_nt: TGTGCTAGTGGTTTGGCGGGGTACCAAGAGACCCAGTACTTC

clone_size: few
v_call: TRBV29-1
j_call: TRBJ2-1
d_call: TRBD2
cdr3_aa: CSVGGLAANEQFF
cdr3_nt: TGCAGCGTTGGTGGGCTAGCGGCAAATGAGCAGTTCTTC

clone_size: NA
v_call: TRBV6-1
j_call: TRBJ2-1
d_call: NA
cdr3_aa: CASSEAEQRYNEQFF
cdr3_nt: TGTGCCAGCAGTGAAGCGGAACAGCGTTACAATGAGCAGTTCTTC

clone_size: NA
v_call: TRBV7-6
j_call: TRBJ2-1
d_call: TRBD1
cdr3_aa: CASSLATGDIHNEQFF
cdr3_nt: TGTGCCAGCAGCTTAGCGACAGGGGATATTCACAATGAGCAGTTCTTC

clone_size: NA
v_call: TRBV15
j_call: TRBJ2-7
d_call: NA
cdr3_aa: CATSRGSLQDEQYF
cdr3_nt: TGTGCCACCAGCAGGGGCTCGCTTCAAGACGAGCAGTACTTC

clone_size: few
v_call: TRBV30
j_call: TRBJ2-3
d_call: NA
cdr3_aa: CAWSVRVRGTDTQYF
cdr3_nt: TGTGCCTGGAGTGTCAGGGTCCGGGGCACAGATACGCAGTATTTT

clone_size: NA
v_call: TRBV7-3
j_call: TRBJ1-5
d_call: NA
cdr3_aa: CASSLRVGSEQPQHF
cdr3_nt: TGTGCCAGCAGCCTCCGGGTAGGCAGTGAGCAGCCCCAGCATTTT

clone_size: NA
v_call: TRBV1
j_call: TRBJ2-1
d_call: NA
cdr3_aa: CTSSQDLDAAGGHNEQFF
cdr3_nt: TGCACCAGCAGCCAAGATCTTGATGCAGCGGGGGGTCACAATGAGCAGTTCTTC

clone_size: NA
v_call: TRBV6-5
j_call: TRBJ1-5
d_call: TRBD1
cdr3_aa: CASSPGGRPNQPQHF
cdr3_nt: TGTGCCAGCAGTCCAGGGGGGAGGCCCAATCAGCCCCAGCATTTT

clone_size: few
v_call: TRBV27
j_call: TRBJ2-1
d_call: NA
cdr3_aa: CASSLEPGERAKQFF
cdr3_nt: TGTGCCAGCAGTCTCGAGCCGGGGGAGCGGGCGAAGCAGTTCTTC

clone_size: few
v_call: TRBV7-8
j_call: TRBJ2-2
d_call: NA
cdr3_aa: CASSLAPLRGSGELFF
cdr3_nt: TGTGCCAGCAGCTTAGCCCCCCTGAGGGGAAGCGGGGAGCTGTTTTTT

clone_size: NA
v_call: TRBV25-1
j_call: TRBJ2-5
d_call: NA
cdr3_aa: CASSDPDKGETQYF
cdr3_nt: TGTGCCAGCAGTGACCCCGACAAGGGAGAGACCCAGTACTTC

clone_size: once
v_call: TRBV30
j_call: TRBJ1-2
d_call: NA
cdr3_aa: CAWTPGRAYGQSYGYTF
cdr3_nt: TGTGCCTGGACCCCCGGGAGAGCTTATGGGCAATCCTATGGCTACACCTTC

clone_size: NA
v_call: TRBV4-3
j_call: TRBJ1-2
d_call: NA
cdr3_aa: CASSQYVASYGYTF
cdr3_nt: TGCGCCAGCAGCCAATATGTGGCATCCTATGGCTACACCTTC

clone_size: NA
v_call: TRBV29-1
j_call: TRBJ2-7
d_call: TRBD1
cdr3_aa: CSVERTGASYEQYF
cdr3_nt: TGCAGCGTTGAAAGGACAGGGGCGTCCTACGAGCAGTACTTC

clone_size: once
v_call: TRBV9
j_call: TRBJ1-1
d_call: NA
cdr3_aa: CASSSVFGLEAFF
cdr3_nt: TGTGCCAGCAGCTCCGTTTTCGGTCTTGAAGCTTTCTTT

clone_size: NA
v_call: TRBV30
j_call: TRBJ2-1
d_call: TRBD2
cdr3_aa: CAWSVQSGGNNEQFF
cdr3_nt: TGTGCCTGGAGTGTACAAAGCGGGGGGAACAATGAGCAGTTCTTC

clone_size: NA
v_call: TRBV29-1
j_call: TRBJ2-7
d_call: NA
cdr3_aa: CSVVEESYEQYF
cdr3_nt: TGCAGCGTTGTGGAGGAATCCTACGAGCAGTACTTC

clone_size: NA
v_call: TRBV15
j_call: TRBJ1-2
d_call: TRBD1
cdr3_aa: CATSPSRDRDYGYTF
cdr3_nt: TGTGCCACCAGCCCCAGCCGGGACAGGGACTATGGCTACACCTTC

clone_size: NA
v_call: TRBV15
j_call: TRBJ2-2
d_call: NA
cdr3_aa: CATSRDLGENTGELFF
cdr3_nt: TGTGCCACCAGCAGAGACCTAGGGGAGAACACCGGGGAGCTGTTTTTT